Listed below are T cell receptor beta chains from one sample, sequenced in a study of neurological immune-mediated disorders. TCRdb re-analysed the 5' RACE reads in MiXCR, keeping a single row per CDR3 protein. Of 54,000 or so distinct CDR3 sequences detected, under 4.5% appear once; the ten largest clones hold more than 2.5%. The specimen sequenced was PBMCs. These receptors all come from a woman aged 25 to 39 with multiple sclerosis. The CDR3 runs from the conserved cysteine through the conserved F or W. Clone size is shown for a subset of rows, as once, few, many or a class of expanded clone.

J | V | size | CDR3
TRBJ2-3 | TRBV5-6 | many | CASSLDGRPTTDTQYF
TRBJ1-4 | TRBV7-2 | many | CASSWTWTSSNEKLFF
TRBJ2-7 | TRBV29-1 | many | CSVVVHYEQYF
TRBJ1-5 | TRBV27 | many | CASSFRDSNQPQHF
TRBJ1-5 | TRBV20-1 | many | CSARKGVDQPQNF
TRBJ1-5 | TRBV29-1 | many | CSALGTDQPQHF
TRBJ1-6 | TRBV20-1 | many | CSARDSGLYNSPLHF
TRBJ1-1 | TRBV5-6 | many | CASSLIHTYTEAFF
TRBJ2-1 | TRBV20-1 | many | CSARVGGTEIEQFF
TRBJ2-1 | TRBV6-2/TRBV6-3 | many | CASRDRTKRETNYNEQFF
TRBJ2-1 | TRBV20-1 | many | CSARDLRLAGFNEQFF
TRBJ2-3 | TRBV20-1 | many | CSATPTDTQYF
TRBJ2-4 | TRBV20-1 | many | CSGPVVGTGIQYF
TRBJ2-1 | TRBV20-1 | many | CSATLNNEQFF
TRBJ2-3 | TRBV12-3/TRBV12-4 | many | CASTGWGADTQYF
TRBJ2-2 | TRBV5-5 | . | CASSWGSKTSTTGELFF
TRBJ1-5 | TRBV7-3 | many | CASSLDSNQPQHF
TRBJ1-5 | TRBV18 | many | CASSPQQGAGQPQHF
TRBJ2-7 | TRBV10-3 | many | CAVAGADEQYF
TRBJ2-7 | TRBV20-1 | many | CSASSLAGGREQYF
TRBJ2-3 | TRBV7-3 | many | CASSLGGKGAGDTQYF
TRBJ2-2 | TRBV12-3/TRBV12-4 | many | CASDRTESTGELFF
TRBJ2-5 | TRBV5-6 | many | CASSLGTGRWETQYF
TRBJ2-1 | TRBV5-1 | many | CASSTLREYNEQFF
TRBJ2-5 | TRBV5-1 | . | CASSWGLETQYF